These 25 T cell receptor beta chains came from one sample sequenced in a study of tumour-infiltrating T cells in Burkitt lymphoma. Sequenced by immunoSEQ multiplex PCR; TCRdb stores in-frame clones only, minus some. The sample shows some 1,500 clones, roughly 10% of them seen only once. Sequencing was done on a sample of tumor tissue. Receptors originate from a human donor with Burkitt lymphoma.

The chain recombines TRBV13 with TRBJ1-1; 7 nucleotides match TRBD1. V lost 5 bases, J lost 4 bases, and 4 bases stayed unmatched. Per the germline V gene, CDR1 is PRHDT and CDR2 is FYEKMQ (reference sequence). This CDR3 spans 13 amino acids. The DNA for the CDR3 is TGTGCCAGCAGCGCAGGGACAGTCACTGAAGCTTTCTTT. Translating gives CASSAGTVTEAFF.

The chain is built from TRBV29-1 and TRBJ2-7, with TRBD1 as a possible D gene (6 bases). Germline V lookup: CDR1 SQVTM, CDR2 ANQGSEA. The CDR3 length is 11 residues. Trimming stripped 6 bases from V and 5 bases from J, with 11 bases between. In DNA, the CDR3 is TGCAGCGTAAAGGGGGAAAACGAGCAGTACTTC. Protein sequence: CSVKGENEQYF.

There are a few counts of this clone. This sequence joins TRBV29-1 and TRBJ2-7, with D perhaps matching TRBD2 (5 bases). Germline CDR1 SQVTM, CDR2 ANQGSEA. The V gene lost 3 bases and the J gene lost 5 bases, with 20 bases spanning the gap. The CDR3 consists of 15 residues. CDR3 residues: CSVDPGVDGRHEQYF. In DNA form, the CDR3 reads TGCAGCGTTGATCCCGGGGTAGATGGCAGGCACGAGCAGTACTTC.

The rearrangement links TRBV29-1 to TRBJ1-2, with D possibly TRBD1 on 5 matching bases. The V end was cut by 5 bases, the J end by 4 bases, with 11 bases between. Per the germline V gene, CDR1 is SQVTM and CDR2 is ANQGSEA. The CDR3 has 12 residues. The CDR3 DNA is TGCAGCGTTATAAGGGGAACCTATGGCTACACCTTC. Translation gives CSVIRGTYGYTF.

This clone was counted between two and nine times. The gene calls are TRBV11-3 and TRBJ1-1; possible D gene TRBD1, 5 bases. CDR1 and CDR2 from the germline V gene are SGHNT and YENEEA. The CDR3 is 14 amino acids. Trimming removed 3 bases at V and 1 base at J, with 9 bases between. The CDR3 reads CASSLGRANTEAFF. The CDR3 DNA sequence: TGTGCCAGCAGCTTGGGACGGGCGAACACTGAAGCTTTCTTT.

This clone has only a few counts. The rearrangement joins TRBV29-1 to TRBJ2-3; D may be TRBD1 (5 bases). Germline values: CDR1 SQVTM, CDR2 ANQGSEA. V was trimmed by 4 bases and J by 6 bases, leaving 11 bases between them. The CDR3 contains 12 residues. As DNA, the CDR3 is TGCAGCGTTGGCAGGGATTCTGATACGCAGTATTTT. This sequence encodes CSVGRDSDTQYF.

This chain links TRBV2 with TRBJ1-5; perhaps TRBD1 as D (5 bases). The V and J ends lost 6 bases and 5 bases respectively, with 14 bases between them. The germline gives CDR1 SNHLY, CDR2 FYNNEI. The CDR3 consists of 14 residues. CDR3 nucleotide sequence: TGTGCCAGCAGCCCGGGAGGGGAGCATCAGCCCCAGCATTTT. Amino acid sequence: CASSPGGEHQPQHF.

This clone has only a few counts. The rearrangement links TRBV6-6 to TRBJ1-5; D perhaps matches TRBD1 (6 bases). The CDR3 totals 16 residues. Trimming removed 3 bases from V and 5 bases from J, with 17 bases in between. Germline V CDR1 and CDR2: MNHNY, SVGAGI (reference sequence). CDR3 coding DNA: TGTGCCAGCAGTTATGGTAACAGGGTTAATGATCAGCCCCAGCATTTT. Protein product: CASSYGNRVNDQPQHF.

The chain is built from TRBV9 and TRBJ2-7; TRBD2 aligns across 7 bases. After removal of 4 bases from V and 3 bases from J, the junction contained 10 bases not matched to a gene. CDR3 size: 15 residues. The germline V gene has CDR1 SGDLS and CDR2 YYNGEE. The CDR3 coding sequence is TGTGCCAGCAGCCCTTGGGAGCGGGGCTACTACGAGCAGTACTTC. Translated: CASSPWERGYYEQYF.

The chain combines TRBV18 with TRBJ1-2; 7 bases are a match to TRBD1. This CDR3 comprises 14 residues. Trimming at V came to 1 base and at J to 2 bases, leaving 1 base not matched to a gene. Germline V gives CDR1 KGHSH, CDR2 LQKENI. Here the CDR3 reads CASSPHRGNYGYTF. The CDR3 nucleotides read TGTGCCAGCTCACCACACAGGGGAAACTATGGCTACACCTTC.

This chain uses TRBV11-3 with TRBJ2-1; 8 nucleotides agree with TRBD1. This CDR3 has 16 residues. Germline lookup yields CDR1 SGHNT and CDR2 YENEEA. After removal of 5 bases from V and 4 bases from J, the junction contained 10 bases not matched to a gene. The CDR3 DNA is TGTGCCAGCAGCACCAGACAGGGGAAGGGGTACAATGAGCAGTTCTTC. It is translated as CASSTRQGKGYNEQFF.

J is TRBJ2-7 and V is TRBV11-2, with 8 nucleotides matching TRBD1. J gave up 4 bases and V 4 bases, and 12 bases lay outside the gene matches. Germline values: CDR1 SGHAT, CDR2 FQNNGV. This CDR3 comprises 16 residues. The CDR3 DNA reads as TGTGCCAGCAGCTCCTGGACAGGGCGGCATCAGTACGAGCAGTACTTC. This encodes CASSSWTGRHQYEQYF.

This clone occurred a few times. The chain carries TRBV5-5 and TRBJ1-1; TRBD1 aligns across 7 bases. Germline V gene lookup returns CDR1 SGHKS and CDR2 YYEKEE (reference sequence). The ends lost 3 bases at V and 4 bases at J; junction bases unmatched: 9. CDR3 length: 15 residues. CDR3 residues: CASSSYDRVFTEAFF. The DNA for the CDR3 is TGTGCCAGCAGCTCCTATGACAGGGTATTCACTGAAGCTTTCTTT.

The V and J genes are TRBV6-1 and TRBJ1-5; the D is unclear. The CDR3 consists of 14 residues. Germline lookup yields CDR1 MNHNS and CDR2 SASEGT. V dropped 7 bases and J dropped 1 base, with 11 bases sitting between them. In nucleotides, the CDR3 is TGTGCCAGCACCCCTTCAGGCAGCAATCAGCCCCAGCATTTT. Translation gives CASTPSGSNQPQHF.

The rearrangement joins TRBV6-5 to TRBJ1-6; 9 positions match TRBD1. V dropped 6 bases and J dropped 6; count of bases not matched to a gene: 6. The germline gives CDR1 MNHEY, CDR2 SVGAGI. This CDR3 comprises 15 residues. CDR3 sequence: CASRQGALANSPLHF. Written as DNA, the CDR3 is TGTGCCAGCAGACAGGGGGCGCTTGCTAATTCACCCCTCCACTTT.

V usage is TRBV2 and J usage is TRBJ2-7, with 8 bases aligning to TRBD1. This CDR3 has 12 amino acids. Germline CDR1 and CDR2: SNHLY and FYNNEI. The trim removed 8 bases at V and 1 base at J, leaving 1 base unmatched. The CDR3 loop reads CASWTGSYEQYF. CDR3 bases: TGTGCCAGCTGGACAGGGTCCTACGAGCAGTACTTC.

This clone was counted a few times. The same CDR3 also results from other DNA sequences found in this sample. This rearrangement joins TRBV11-2 to TRBJ2-1; no clear D gene. The CDR3 is 15 residues long. Germline V gene sequence: CDR1 SGHAT, CDR2 FQNNGV. Trimming left V 1 base short and J 0 bases short, with 7 bases between. CDR3 in amino acids: CASSLAASSYNEQFF. The CDR3 coding sequence is TGTGCCAGCAGCTTAGCCGCAAGCTCCTACAATGAGCAGTTCTTC.

The J gene is TRBJ1-2, the V gene TRBV29-1; the D is unclear. The V end lost 4 bases, the J end lost 8 bases, and 17 bases lay between the germline ends. Germline loops: CDR1 SQVTM, CDR2 ANQGSEA. The CDR3 is 13 residues long. The CDR3 reads CSVADGQASGYTF. CDR3 bases: TGCAGCGTTGCCGACGGGCAGGCCTCGGGCTACACCTTC.

This clone was counted between two and nine times. The chain joins TRBV6-5 to TRBJ1-1; D unclear. Germline CDR1 reads MNHEY; CDR2 reads SVGAGI. CDR3 length: 13 residues. V dropped 6 bases and J dropped 4 bases, with 12 bases sitting between them. This chain's CDR3 is CASRFSEFTEAFF. The CDR3 DNA reads TGTGCCAGCAGATTCAGCGAATTCACTGAAGCTTTCTTT.

The chain combines TRBV19 with TRBJ1-1; the D is unclear. Trimming pared 6 bases from V and 4 bases from J, leaving 12 bases between. Germline-derived CDR1 and CDR2 are LNHDA and SQIVND (reference sequence). This CDR3 comprises 13 residues. The CDR3, as DNA: TGTGCCAGTAGAGAGATGGGGAGCACTGAAGCTTTCTTT. Amino acid sequence: CASREMGSTEAFF.

Here the CDR3 DNA reads TGTGCCAGCAGCTTAGATAGTGGTTGGGCCTTCTTAGGGGACACTGAAGCTTTCTTT. It translates to CASSLDSGWAFLGDTEAFF. The rearrangement joins TRBV7-9 to TRBJ1-1; D is perhaps TRBD1 (5 bases). Per germline, CDR1 SEHNR and CDR2 FQNEAQ (reference sequence). The CDR3 sequence is 19 residues long. V dropped 1 base and J dropped 3 bases, with 24 bases sitting between them.

This clone occurred a few times. The genes are TRBV27 and TRBJ1-5; no firm D call. The CDR3 is made up of 14 amino acids. In germline, CDR1 is MNHEY, CDR2 SMNVEV (reference sequence). The ends were cut back, 3 bases at V and 4 bases at J, with 10 bases in the middle. The DNA for the CDR3 is TGTGCCAGCAGTTTTTCGACGGGTAATCAGCCCCAGCATTTT. Translating it yields CASSFSTGNQPQHF.

This clone was detected only a few times. The V and J genes are TRBV11-2 and TRBJ2-1, with D perhaps TRBD2 (6 bases). The CDR3 spans 15 residues. Germline V gene sequence: CDR1 SGHAT, CDR2 FQNNGV. V dropped 2 bases and J dropped 4 bases, with 12 bases sitting between them. In nucleotides, the CDR3 is TGTGCCAGCAGCTTATCGGGGGAGGAGTACAATGAGCAGTTCTTC. Translating it yields CASSLSGEEYNEQFF.

The rearrangement links TRBV19 to TRBJ1-1; D remains unclear. CDR1 is LNHDA, CDR2 SQIVND, per germline (reference sequence). V lost 1 base to trimming and J lost 5 bases, with 11 bases between them. The CDR3 sequence is 14 residues long. The CDR3 region has the DNA TGTGCCAGTAGTATAGGACAATTGGGGACTGAAGCTTTCTTT. This gives the protein CASSIGQLGTEAFF.

This clone was observed once. The rearrangement links TRBV11-3 to TRBJ2-7; 7 nucleotides line up with TRBD1. The CDR3 sequence is 13 residues long. V shed 6 bases and J 2 bases; nucleotides not matched to a gene: 4. Germline V lookup: CDR1 SGHNT, CDR2 YENEEA. CDR3 nucleotide sequence: TGTGCCAGCAGACGGGACAGCCCCTACGAGCAGTACTTC. Translating gives CASRRDSPYEQYF.